What follows is one TCR beta chain and its context. Germline CDR1 and CDR2: MNHEY and SVGEGT. The CDR3 length is 17 residues. V lost 2 bases, J lost 0 bases, and 9 bases stayed unmatched. The data originate from a study of blood T cell repertoires in COVID-19. The authors' processing: Amplification with reference gene primers provided the estimates of nucleated cell counts. Using immunoSEQ multiplex PCR, the repertoire was profiled, and TCRdb retains in-frame clones only, with some absent. For V, J and clone size, that table is used; D and trimming come from the DNA. Of over 75,000 clones listed, roughly 90% are singletons.

The clonotype originates from a human donor with active COVID-19. The donor label of this sample is uncertain. Sequenced sample: peripheral blood. The V gene is TRBV6-2 or TRBV6-3, the J gene TRBJ1-2, with 7 bases fitting TRBD1. DNA for the CDR3: TGTGCCAGCAGTTACGTGGGACAGAGGATGACTAACTATGGCTACACCTTC. As protein: CASSYVGQRMTNYGYTF.